These 3 T cell receptor beta chains were all obtained from the same sample, sequenced in a study of shared clonotypes between healthy human individuals. This table comes from immunoSEQ multiplex PCR, and its TCRdb copy is limited to in-frame clones, with some not included. Here the sample spans about 2.1 million clones, roughly 93% being singletons. Positive CCR7 selection of CD45RO-negative cells yielded the naive CD8 cells, and terminally differentiated effector memory CD45RA+ cells were excluded. The sample consisted of naive CD8+ T cells from PBMCs. These receptors originate from a man younger than 30 in good health. Some clones in this sample may be carry-over from other donors' samples.

The chain joins TRBV4-1 to TRBJ2-4; TRBD1 matches 9 bases. Germline V lookup: CDR1 MGHRA, CDR2 YSYEKL. The CDR3 is 15 residues long. The V gene end was trimmed by 1 base and the J gene end by 7 bases; junction bases not matched to a gene: 5. CDR3 nucleotides: TGCGCCAGCAGCCAAGCCGGGACAGGGAAGAACATTCAGTACTTC. This translates into CASSQAGTGKNIQYF.

J is TRBJ1-1 and V is TRBV9; D uncertain. The germline CDR1 and CDR2 sequences are SGDLS and YYNGEE. CDR3 size: 16 residues. V was cut by 0 bases and J by 5 bases, with 17 bases left in between. CDR3 protein: CASSVVDDGVGTEAFF. The CDR3 DNA follows: TGTGCCAGCAGCGTAGTCGACGATGGGGTTGGGACTGAAGCTTTCTTT.

V is TRBV9 and J is TRBJ2-5; the D gene is possibly TRBD2 (6 bases). Germline V gene data show CDR1 as SGDLS and CDR2 as YYNGEE. V was clipped by 4 bases and J by 3 bases, with 10 bases between them. The CDR3 consists of 13 residues. The CDR3 loop reads CASSTTSKETQYF. The CDR3 region has the DNA TGTGCCAGCAGCACGACTAGTAAAGAGACCCAGTACTTC.